A single sample is the source of the 11 T cell receptor beta chains below, sequenced in a study of cytomegalovirus exposure and HLA in healthy donors. The PCR had 60 Vbeta and 13 Jbeta primers. The assay was immunoSEQ multiplex PCR, and TCRdb's table has in-frame clones only and misses some. This table holds approximately 130,000 clones, just over 75% found once. The sequenced material came from PBMCs. These TCRs come from a woman aged 50 to 60 in good health and CMV-seronegative.

CDR3 nucleotides: TGTGCCAGCAGAGCCGGGACAGGGGTTGGCTACACCTTC. Translated, it gives CASRAGTGVGYTF. This chain links TRBV27 with TRBJ1-2, with TRBD1 matching 10 bases. The CDR3 contains 13 residues. With 6 bases clipped from V and 7 bases from J, the junction kept 5 bases outside the gene matches. Per the germline V gene, CDR1 is MNHEY and CDR2 is SMNVEV (reference sequence).

There are a few counts of this clone. The chain combines TRBV5-5 with TRBJ2-1; 8 nucleotides align to TRBD1. The length of the CDR3 is 15 residues. Looked up from germline, CDR1 is SGHKS and CDR2 is YYEKEE (reference sequence). Trimming removed 2 bases from V and 4 bases from J; junction bases left unmatched: 5. The CDR3 sequence: CASSFMQGAYNEQFF. The CDR3 DNA reads TGTGCCAGCAGCTTCATGCAGGGGGCGTACAATGAGCAGTTCTTC.

This chain joins TRBV28 and TRBJ2-1, with D perhaps matching TRBD2 (6 bases). Germline CDR1 reads MDHEN; CDR2 reads SYDVKM. The ends were cut back, 4 bases at V and 10 bases at J, with 26 bases in the middle. The CDR3 totals 17 residues. The CDR3 coding sequence is TGTGCCAGCAGTTCTTACGGGGACTCCCGTTACAAGGAGGAGCAGTTCTTC. The encoded protein is CASSSYGDSRYKEEQFF.

The rearrangement joins TRBV18 to TRBJ2-7; D gene unclear. This CDR3 is built from 13 residues. Germline CDR1 and CDR2: KGHSH and LQKENI. Trimming removed 4 bases at V and 6 bases at J, with 13 bases between. CDR3 amino acids: CASSLDALAEQYV. The CDR3 nucleotides are TGTGCCAGCTCACTCGACGCTTTAGCCGAGCAGTACGTC.

The chain combines TRBV4-3 with TRBJ2-7, with a possible D match to TRBD1 (7 bases). Between the trimmed V and J ends, which lost 0 bases and 3 bases, there was a span of 12 bases. In germline, CDR1 is LGHNA, CDR2 YSLEER. The CDR3 has 15 amino acids. The CDR3 reads CASSQDSRGVYEQYF. Here the CDR3 DNA reads TGCGCCAGCAGCCAAGATAGCAGGGGGGTCTACGAGCAGTACTTC.

The chain combines TRBV10-3 with TRBJ1-1, with D maybe TRBD1 (6 bases). Germline lookup yields CDR1 ENHRY and CDR2 SYGVKD. Trimming took 5 bases from V and 4 from J, leaving 17 bases between them. This CDR3 contains 15 residues. The CDR3 nucleotides read TGTGCCATCAGTACTAATGGGGAGGGGGGCACTGAAGCTTTCTTT. The encoded protein is CAISTNGEGGTEAFF.

This sequence joins TRBV5-4 and TRBJ2-7; perhaps TRBD2 as D (6 bases). Trimming removed 4 bases from V and 3 bases from J, with 11 bases in between. Looked up from germline, CDR1 is SGHNT and CDR2 is YYREEE (reference sequence). CDR3 length: 13 residues. DNA of the CDR3: TGTGCCAGCAGCCGGGACTTGAACTACGAGCAGTACTTC. Protein sequence: CASSRDLNYEQYF. The full variable domain, completed using reference TRBV5-4 and TRBJ2-7, is ETGVTQSPTHLIKTRGQQVTLRCSSQSGHNTVSWYQQALGQGPQFIFQYYREEENGRGNFPPRFSGLQFPNYSSELNVNALELDDSALYLCASSRDLNYEQYFGPGTRLTVT.

The chain has TRBV19 and TRBJ1-2, with a possible D match to TRBD1 (5 bases). CDR3 length: 14 residues. Germline CDR1 is LNHDA and CDR2 is SQIVND (reference sequence). With 3 bases removed from V and 8 bases from J, the gap between germline ends came to 16 bases. The CDR3 coding sequence is TGTGCCAGTAGTATCGTAGGGCCGGGGGAAGGCTACACCTTC. As protein: CASSIVGPGEGYTF. The variable domain in full, completed from reference TRBV19 and TRBJ1-2, reads DGGITQSPKYLFRKEGQNVTLSCEQNLNHDAMYWYRQDPGQGLRLIYYSQIVNDFQKGDIAEGYSVSREKKESFPLTVTSAQKNPTAFYLCASSIVGPGEGYTFGSGTRLTVV.

The genes are TRBV5-4 and TRBJ2-5; TRBD2 is a possible D gene (5 bases). The CDR3 has 13 residues. V was shortened by 4 bases and J by 5 bases, with 12 bases between the two germline ends. Germline CDR1 SGHNT, CDR2 YYREEE (reference sequence). In DNA, the CDR3 is TGTGCCAGCAGCCCAAGGCCGGGGGAGACCCAGTACTTC. Encoded protein: CASSPRPGETQYF.

This clone is a singleton in its sample. The chain is built from TRBV7-9 and TRBJ2-3; D is ambiguous. Between the trimmed V and J ends, which lost 8 bases and 6 bases, there was a span of 6 bases. Germline CDR1 SEHNR, CDR2 FQNEAQ (reference sequence). The CDR3 is 10 residues long. The CDR3 protein is CASRVDTQYF. CDR3 nucleotides: TGTGCCAGCCGGGTGGATACGCAGTATTTT.

The rearrangement links TRBV9 to TRBJ2-1; a possible D gene is TRBD1 (6 bases). Germline V CDR1 and CDR2: SGDLS, YYNGEE. The CDR3 length is 16 residues. Trimming shortened V by 0 bases and J by 7 bases, and 17 bases separated the two germline ends. The CDR3 nucleotides are TGTGCCAGCAGCGTAGGGTGGGGGCAAATCGATAATGAGCAGTTCTTC. It encodes CASSVGWGQIDNEQFF.